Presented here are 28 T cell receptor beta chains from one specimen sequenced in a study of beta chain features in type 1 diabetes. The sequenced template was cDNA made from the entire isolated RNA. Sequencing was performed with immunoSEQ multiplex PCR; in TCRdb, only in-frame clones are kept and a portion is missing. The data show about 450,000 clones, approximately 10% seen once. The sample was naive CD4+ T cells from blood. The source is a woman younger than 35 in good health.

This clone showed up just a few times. The CDR3 protein is CASSFPLETQYF. CDR3 coding DNA: TGTGCCAGCAGCTTCCCACTAGAGACCCAGTACTTC. V usage is TRBV7-8 and J usage is TRBJ2-5; D uncertain. CDR1 is SGHVS, CDR2 FQNEAQ, per germline. The CDR3 contains 12 residues. Trimming took 3 bases from V and 4 from J, leaving 6 bases between them.

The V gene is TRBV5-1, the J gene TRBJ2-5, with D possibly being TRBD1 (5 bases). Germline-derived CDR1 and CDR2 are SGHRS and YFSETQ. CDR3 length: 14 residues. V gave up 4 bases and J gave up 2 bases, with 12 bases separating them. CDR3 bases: TGCGCCAGCAGCACAGACAGTCTTCAAGAGACCCAGTACTTC. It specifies CASSTDSLQETQYF.

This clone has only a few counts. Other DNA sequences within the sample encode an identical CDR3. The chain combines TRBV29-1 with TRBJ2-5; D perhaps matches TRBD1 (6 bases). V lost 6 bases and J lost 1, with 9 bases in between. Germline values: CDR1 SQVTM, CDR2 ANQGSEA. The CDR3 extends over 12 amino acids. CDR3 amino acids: CSVKTGQETQYF. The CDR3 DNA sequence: TGCAGCGTAAAGACAGGCCAAGAGACCCAGTACTTC.

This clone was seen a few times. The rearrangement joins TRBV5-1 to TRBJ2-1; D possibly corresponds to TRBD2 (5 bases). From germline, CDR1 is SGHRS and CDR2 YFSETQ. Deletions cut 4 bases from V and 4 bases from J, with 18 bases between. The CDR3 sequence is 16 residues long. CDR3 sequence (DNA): TGCGCCAGCAGCCCGACCGGACTCGGACCTTACAATGAGCAGTTCTTC. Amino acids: CASSPTGLGPYNEQFF.

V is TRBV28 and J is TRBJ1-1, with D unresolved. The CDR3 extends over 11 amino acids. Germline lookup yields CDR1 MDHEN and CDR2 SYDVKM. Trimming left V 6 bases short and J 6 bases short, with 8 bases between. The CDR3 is CASRRVAEAFF. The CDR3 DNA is TGTGCCAGCAGGCGGGTGGCTGAAGCTTTCTTT.

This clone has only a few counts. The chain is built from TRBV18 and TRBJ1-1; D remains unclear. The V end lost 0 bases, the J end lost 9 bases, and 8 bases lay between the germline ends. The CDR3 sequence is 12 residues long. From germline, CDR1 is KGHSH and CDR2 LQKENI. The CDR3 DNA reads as TGTGCCAGCTCACCACCGACCGAAAAAGCTTTCTTT. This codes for CASSPPTEKAFF.

CDR3 region: CASSQVGRPEAFF. CDR3 nucleotide sequence: TGTGCCAGCAGCCAAGTGGGGCGCCCTGAAGCTTTCTTT. The chain has TRBV4-2 and TRBJ1-1; the D gene is possibly TRBD1 (5 bases). The CDR3 consists of 13 residues. Per the germline V gene, CDR1 is LGHNA and CDR2 is YNFKEQ. V lost 1 base and J 6 bases, leaving 9 bases between the germline ends.

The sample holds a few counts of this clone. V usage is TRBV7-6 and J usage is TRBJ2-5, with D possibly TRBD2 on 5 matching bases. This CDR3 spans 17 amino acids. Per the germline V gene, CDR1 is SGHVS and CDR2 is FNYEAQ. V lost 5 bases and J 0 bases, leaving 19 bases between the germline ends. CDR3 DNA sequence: TGTGCCAGCAGCGCCCTATCCGCGGGTTTCTACCAAGAGACCCAGTACTTC. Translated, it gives CASSALSAGFYQETQYF.

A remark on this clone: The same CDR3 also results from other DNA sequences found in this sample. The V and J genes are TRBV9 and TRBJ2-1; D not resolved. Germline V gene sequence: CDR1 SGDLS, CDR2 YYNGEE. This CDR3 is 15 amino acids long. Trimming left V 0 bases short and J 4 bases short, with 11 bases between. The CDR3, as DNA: TGTGCCAGCAGCGTAGCGGGCGGAACTTACAATGAGCAGTTCTTC. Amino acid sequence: CASSVAGGTYNEQFF.

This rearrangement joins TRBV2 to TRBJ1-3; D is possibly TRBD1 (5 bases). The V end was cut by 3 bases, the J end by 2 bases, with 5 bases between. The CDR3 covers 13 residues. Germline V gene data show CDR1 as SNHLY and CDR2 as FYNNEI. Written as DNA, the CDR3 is TGTGCCAGCAGTGAGACAGCTGGAAACACCATATATTTT. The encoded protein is CASSETAGNTIYF.

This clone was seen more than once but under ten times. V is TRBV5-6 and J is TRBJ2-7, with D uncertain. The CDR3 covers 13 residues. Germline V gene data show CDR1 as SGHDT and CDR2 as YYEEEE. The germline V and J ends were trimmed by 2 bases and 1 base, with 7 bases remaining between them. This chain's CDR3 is CASSLPRSYEQYF. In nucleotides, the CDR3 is TGTGCCAGCAGCTTACCTAGATCCTACGAGCAGTACTTC.

The CDR3, as DNA: TGTGCCAGCAGTTCCCCTCCCGGACAGGTGTACGAGCAGTACTTC. Protein sequence: CASSSPPGQVYEQYF. The chain has TRBV28 and TRBJ2-7; 7 nucleotides line up with TRBD1. The CDR3 is made up of 15 amino acids. With 4 bases clipped from V and 4 bases from J, the junction kept 10 bases outside the gene matches. From germline, CDR1 is MDHEN and CDR2 SYDVKM.

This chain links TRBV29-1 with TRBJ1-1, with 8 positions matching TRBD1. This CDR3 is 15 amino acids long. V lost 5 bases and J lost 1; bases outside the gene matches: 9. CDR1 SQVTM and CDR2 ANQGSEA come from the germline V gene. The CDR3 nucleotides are TGCAGCGTTACCGGACAGGGATTACGGAACACTGAAGCTTTCTTT. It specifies CSVTGQGLRNTEAFF. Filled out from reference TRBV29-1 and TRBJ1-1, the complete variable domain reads SAVISQKPSRDICQRGTSLTIQCQVDSQVTMMFWYRQQPGQSLTLIATANQGSEATYESGFVIDKFPISRPNLTFSTLTVSNMSPEDSSIYLCSVTGQGLRNTEAFFGQGTRLTVV.

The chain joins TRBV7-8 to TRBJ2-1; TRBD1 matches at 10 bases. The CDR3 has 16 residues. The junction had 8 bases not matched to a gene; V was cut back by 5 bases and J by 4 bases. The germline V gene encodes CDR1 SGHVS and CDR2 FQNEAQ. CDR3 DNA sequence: TGTGCCAGCAGCCCTTTCCTGGGACAGGGGTACAATGAGCAGTTCTTC. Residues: CASSPFLGQGYNEQFF.

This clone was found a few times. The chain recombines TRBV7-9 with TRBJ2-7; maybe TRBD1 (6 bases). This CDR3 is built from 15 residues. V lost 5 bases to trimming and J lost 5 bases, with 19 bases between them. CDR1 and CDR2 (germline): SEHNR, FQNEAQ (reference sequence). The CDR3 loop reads CASSPRRDRPNEQYF. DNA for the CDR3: TGTGCCAGCAGCCCCCGGCGAGACAGGCCTAACGAGCAGTACTTC.

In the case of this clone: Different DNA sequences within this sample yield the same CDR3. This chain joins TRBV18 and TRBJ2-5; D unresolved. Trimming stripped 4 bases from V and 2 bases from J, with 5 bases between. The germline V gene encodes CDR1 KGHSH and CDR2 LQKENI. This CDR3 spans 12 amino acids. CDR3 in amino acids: CASSLYQETQYF. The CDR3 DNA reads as TGTGCCAGCTCACTATATCAAGAGACCCAGTACTTC.

CDR3 sequence reads: CASSRNQQETQYF. As DNA, the CDR3 is TGCGCCAGCAGCCGGAACCAACAAGAGACCCAGTACTTC. The V and J genes are TRBV4-3 and TRBJ2-5; no firm D call. CDR1 and CDR2 (germline): LGHNA, YSLEER. The ends were cut back, 4 bases at V and 2 bases at J, with 8 bases in the middle. This CDR3 is 13 amino acids long.

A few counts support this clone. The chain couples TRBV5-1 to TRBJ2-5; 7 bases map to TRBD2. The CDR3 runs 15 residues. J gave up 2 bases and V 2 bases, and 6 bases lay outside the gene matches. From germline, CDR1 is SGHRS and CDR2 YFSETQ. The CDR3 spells CASSLTGGWQETQYF. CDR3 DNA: TGCGCCAGCAGCTTAACGGGAGGTTGGCAAGAGACCCAGTACTTC.

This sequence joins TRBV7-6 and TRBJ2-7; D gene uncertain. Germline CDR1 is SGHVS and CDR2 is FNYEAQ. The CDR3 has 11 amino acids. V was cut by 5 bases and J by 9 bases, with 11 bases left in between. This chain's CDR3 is CASSPALVQYF. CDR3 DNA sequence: TGTGCCAGCAGCCCGGCCTTGGTGCAGTACTTC.

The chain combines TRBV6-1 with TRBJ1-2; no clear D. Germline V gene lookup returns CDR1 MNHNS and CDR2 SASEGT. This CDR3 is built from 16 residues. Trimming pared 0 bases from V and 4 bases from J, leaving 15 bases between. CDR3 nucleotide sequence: TGTGCCAGCAGTGAAGCGCGGCAGTCGATCCTCTATGGCTACACCTTC. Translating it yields CASSEARQSILYGYTF.

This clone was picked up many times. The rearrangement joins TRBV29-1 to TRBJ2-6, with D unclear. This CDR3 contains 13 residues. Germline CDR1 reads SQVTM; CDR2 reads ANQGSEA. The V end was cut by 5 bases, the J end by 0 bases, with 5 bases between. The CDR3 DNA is TGCAGCGTTAGGGACTCTGGGGCCAACGTCCTGACTTTC. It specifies CSVRDSGANVLTF.

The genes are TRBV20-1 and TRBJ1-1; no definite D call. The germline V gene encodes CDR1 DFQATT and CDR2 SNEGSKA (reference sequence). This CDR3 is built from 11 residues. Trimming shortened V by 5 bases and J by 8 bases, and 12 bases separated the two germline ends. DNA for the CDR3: TGCAGTGCTTCTAAGACCTTCGAAGCTTTCTTT. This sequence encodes CSASKTFEAFF.

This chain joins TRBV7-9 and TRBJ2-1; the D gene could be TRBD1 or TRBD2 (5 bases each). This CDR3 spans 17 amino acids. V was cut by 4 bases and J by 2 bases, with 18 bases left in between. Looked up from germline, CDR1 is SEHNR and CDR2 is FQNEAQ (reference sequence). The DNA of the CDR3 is TGTGCCAGCAGCTCCTGGACTGGGGGTGTTCCCTACAATGAGCAGTTCTTC. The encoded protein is CASSSWTGGVPYNEQFF.

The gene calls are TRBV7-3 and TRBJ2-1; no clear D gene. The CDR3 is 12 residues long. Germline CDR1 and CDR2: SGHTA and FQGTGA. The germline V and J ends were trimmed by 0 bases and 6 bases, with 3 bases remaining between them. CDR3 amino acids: CASSLTTNEQFF. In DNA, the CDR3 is TGTGCCAGCAGCTTAACGACCAATGAGCAGTTCTTC.

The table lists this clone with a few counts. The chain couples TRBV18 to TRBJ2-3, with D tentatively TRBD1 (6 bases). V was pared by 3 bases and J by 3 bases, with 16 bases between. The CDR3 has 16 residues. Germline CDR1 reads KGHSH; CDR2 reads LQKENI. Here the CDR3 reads CASSPFIRGGTDTQYF. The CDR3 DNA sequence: TGTGCCAGCTCACCTTTCATCAGGGGTGGGACAGATACGCAGTATTTT. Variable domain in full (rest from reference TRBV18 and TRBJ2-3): NAGVMQNPRHLVRRRGQEARLRCSPMKGHSHVYWYRQLPEEGLKFMVYLQKENIIDESGMPKERFSAEFPKEGPSILRIQQVVRGDSAAYFCASSPFIRGGTDTQYFGPGTRLTVL.

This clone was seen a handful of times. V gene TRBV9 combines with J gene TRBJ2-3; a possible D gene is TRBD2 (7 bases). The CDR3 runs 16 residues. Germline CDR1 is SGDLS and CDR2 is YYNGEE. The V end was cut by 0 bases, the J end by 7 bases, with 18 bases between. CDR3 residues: CASSVETSGGLYTQYF. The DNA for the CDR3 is TGTGCCAGCAGCGTAGAAACCTCGGGGGGCCTATATACGCAGTATTTT.

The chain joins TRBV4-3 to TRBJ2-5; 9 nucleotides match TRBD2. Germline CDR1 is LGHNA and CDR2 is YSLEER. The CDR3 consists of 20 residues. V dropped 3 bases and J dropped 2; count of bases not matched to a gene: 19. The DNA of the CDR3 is TGCGCCAGCAGCCAGAGGTTCCATGGTAGCGGGAGCGGGGGGCAAGAGACCCAGTACTTC. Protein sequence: CASSQRFHGSGSGGQETQYF.

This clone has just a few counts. The CDR3 DNA reads as TGTGCCAGCAATATAGCGCCATGGGGCAATGAGCAGTTCTTC. This encodes CASNIAPWGNEQFF. The chain employs TRBV6-5 and TRBJ2-1; D is possibly TRBD2 (5 bases). V was shortened by 7 bases and J by 6 bases, with 16 bases between the two germline ends. Germline CDR1 and CDR2: MNHEY and SVGAGI. The CDR3 is made up of 14 amino acids.